This section outlines one T cell receptor (beta chain) sequence together with its context. This record comes from a study of T cell changes during pregnancy in multiple sclerosis. Germline V gene data show CDR1 as MNHEY and CDR2 as SMNVEV (reference sequence). The length of the CDR3 is 16 residues. Trimming took 5 bases from V and 2 from J; bases not matched to a gene: 5. Measured with immunoSEQ multiplex PCR; TCRdb has only the in-frame clones, and not every one. Of fewer than 45,000 clones listed, more than 70% are singletons. The sequence was obtained from a female donor in good health, enrolled as a control in a pregnancy study. The material was CD8+ T cells from peripheral blood mononuclear cells, obtained after pregnancy. V is TRBV27 and J is TRBJ1-4, with 10 bases aligning to TRBD1. DNA for the CDR3: TGTGCCAGCAGTCCCCGGACAGGGGGTACTAATGAAAAACTGTTTTTT. Its translation is CASSPRTGGTNEKLFF.